These T cell receptor beta chains were read from a single sample in a study of blood T cell repertoires in COVID-19. Only in-frame clones appear in the TCRdb table, and some are missing; sequencing was by immunoSEQ multiplex PCR. The sample holds more than 9,000 clones; over 65% are singletons and the top ten take roughly 13%. The specimen was peripheral blood. These receptors were collected from a human donor in a cohort sampled during active COVID-19. CDR3s include the opening cysteine and the closing phenylalanine or tryptophan. The D gene is left open where the match is weak. Clone size is shown for a subset of rows, as once, few, many or a class of expanded clone.

J: TRBJ2-5
size: .
D: .
V: TRBV6-5
DNA: TGTGCCAGCCAATTCACCACGGGAGCCAAAGAGACCCAGTACTTC
CDR3: CASQFTTGAKETQYF

J: TRBJ2-5
size: .
D: TRBD1
V: TRBV29-1
DNA: TGCAGCGCCCCGCGACAGGGGATGAGAGAGACCCAGTACTTC
CDR3: CSAPRQGMRETQYF

J: TRBJ2-7
size: .
D: .
V: TRBV7-6
DNA: TGTGCCAGCAGCCAGGTCCACGGGGGACCCTACGAGCAGTACTTC
CDR3: CASSQVHGGPYEQYF

J: TRBJ1-2
size: once
D: TRBD1
V: TRBV25-1
DNA: TGTGCCAGCAGTACGACAGGGGTTTTGTATGGCTACACCTTC
CDR3: CASSTTGVLYGYTF

J: TRBJ1-1
size: .
D: TRBD1
V: TRBV7-2
DNA: TGTGCCAGCAGCACAGGACAGGGGGTGGTCACTGAAGCTTTCTTT
CDR3: CASSTGQGVVTEAFF

J: TRBJ2-1
size: .
D: TRBD2
V: TRBV24-1
DNA: TGTGCCACCAGTTCGGGACTAGCGGGAGGGGGGGAGCAGTTCTTC
CDR3: CATSSGLAGGGEQFF

J: TRBJ2-4
size: .
D: .
V: TRBV7-2
DNA: TGTGCCAGCAGCCCGCTCCCGCTAGTGGGCATTCAGTACTTC
CDR3: CASSPLPLVGIQYF

J: TRBJ2-2
size: medium-sized
D: .
V: TRBV5-4
DNA: TGTGCCAGCGGGGAGATGAACACCGGGGAGCTGTTTTTT
CDR3: CASGEMNTGELFF

J: TRBJ2-3
size: .
D: TRBD2
V: TRBV4-2
DNA: TGTGCCAGCAGCCTGACTAGCGGGAGAGTGGGCACAGATACGCAGTATTTT
CDR3: CASSLTSGRVGTDTQYF

J: TRBJ1-4
size: .
D: .
V: TRBV10-3
DNA: TGTGCCATCAGTGACGGAGCTAATGAAAAACTGTTTTTT
CDR3: CAISDGANEKLFF

J: TRBJ1-2
size: .
D: TRBD1
V: TRBV5-4
DNA: TGTGCCAGCAGCCCGGACAGGGGGAGTGGGAACTATGGCTACACCTTC
CDR3: CASSPDRGSGNYGYTF

J: TRBJ1-3
size: few
D: .
V: TRBV3-1/TRBV3-2
DNA: TGTGCCAGCAGCCAAGATCGGGGAAGCTCTGGAAACACCATATATTTT
CDR3: CASSQDRGSSGNTIYF

J: TRBJ2-3
size: once
D: TRBD1
V: TRBV5-1
DNA: TGCGCCAGCAGCTTACAGGGGGCGGTGAGCACAGATACGCAGTATTTT
CDR3: CASSLQGAVSTDTQYF

J: TRBJ1-2
size: .
D: .
V: TRBV2
DNA: TGTGCCAGTGCCCCTGGGGGGGCTGGTGGCTACACCTTC
CDR3: CASAPGGAGGYTF

J: TRBJ2-2
size: .
D: .
V: TRBV5-1
DNA: TGCGCCAGCAGCTCGAGGCGCCCCGGGGAGCTGTTTTTT
CDR3: CASSSRRPGELFF

J: TRBJ2-7
size: once
D: TRBD2
V: TRBV18
DNA: TGTGCCAGCTCACCACGCGGGAGAACCTACGAGCAGTACTTC
CDR3: CASSPRGRTYEQYF

J: TRBJ1-2
size: .
D: TRBD1
V: TRBV9
DNA: TGTGCCAGCAGCGCCCGGACAGGGGGAGGTGGCTACACCTTC
CDR3: CASSARTGGGGYTF

J: TRBJ2-7
size: .
D: TRBD2
V: TRBV5-1
DNA: TGCGCCAGCAGCCCCAGCGGGAGAGTTGAGCAGTACTTC
CDR3: CASSPSGRVEQYF

J: TRBJ2-2
size: .
D: .
V: TRBV11-2
DNA: TGTGCCAGCAGCTCACTAGCCGGGGAGCTGTTTTTT
CDR3: CASSSLAGELFF

J: TRBJ2-5
size: .
D: TRBD1
V: TRBV19
DNA: TGTGCCAGTCAACGGGACAGGGGAGAGACCCAGTACTTC
CDR3: CASQRDRGETQYF

J: TRBJ2-7
size: .
D: .
V: TRBV5-1
DNA: TGCGCCAGCAGCTTGGGTCGGGCGGGTAGCTCCTACGAGCAGTACTTC
CDR3: CASSLGRAGSSYEQYF

J: TRBJ2-7
size: few
D: .
V: TRBV19
DNA: TGTGCCAGTAGTAGCGGAGTATACGAGCAGTACTTC
CDR3: CASSSGVYEQYF

J: TRBJ1-1
size: .
D: .
V: TRBV5-1
DNA: TGCGCCAGCAGCTTGAAGACAGCGAACACTGAAGCTTTCTTT
CDR3: CASSLKTANTEAFF

J: TRBJ2-6
size: once
D: TRBD1
V: TRBV6-1
DNA: TGTGCCAGCAGTGGACAGGGCTTCTCTGGGGCCAACGTCCTGACTTTC
CDR3: CASSGQGFSGANVLTF

J: TRBJ2-1
size: few
D: .
V: TRBV9
DNA: TGTGCCAGCAGCCTGGGTGGAGGTGAGCAGTTCTTC
CDR3: CASSLGGGEQFF

J: TRBJ1-2
size: .
D: .
V: TRBV30
DNA: TGTGCCGGGGGTGAGGGTTCCAACTATGGCTACACCTTC
CDR3: CAGGEGSNYGYTF

J: TRBJ1-2
size: .
D: .
V: TRBV25-1
DNA: TGTGCCACCAAGGAGGGATTCGGCTACACCTTC
CDR3: CATKEGFGYTF

J: TRBJ1-5
size: .
D: .
V: TRBV28
DNA: TGTGCCAGCAGTTTGATAGGGGATTATAGCAATCAGCCCCAGCATTTT
CDR3: CASSLIGDYSNQPQHF

J: TRBJ1-2
size: .
D: TRBD1
V: TRBV7-7
DNA: TGTGCCAGCAGCTCGAGACAGGGGTTCGGGACAGGGAGGAATGGCTACACCTTC
CDR3: CASSSRQGFGTGRNGYTF

J: TRBJ2-7
size: once
D: .
V: TRBV7-9
DNA: TGTGCCAGCAGCTCAGCGACAGGCGTAACCTACGAGCAGTACTTC
CDR3: CASSSATGVTYEQYF

J: TRBJ1-2
size: .
D: .
V: TRBV27
DNA: TGTGCCAGCAGTTTCGGGGGGCTTCGCTATGGCTACACCTTC
CDR3: CASSFGGLRYGYTF

J: TRBJ1-4
size: .
D: .
V: TRBV28
DNA: TGTGCCAGCAGCTCAGCGGGGGGGATTAATGAAAAACTGTTTTTT
CDR3: CASSSAGGINEKLFF

J: TRBJ1-5
size: .
D: TRBD1
V: TRBV19
DNA: TGTGCCAGTAGCCCCCAGGGGGACAATCAGCCCCAGCATTTT
CDR3: CASSPQGDNQPQHF

J: TRBJ1-5
size: .
D: .
V: TRBV3-1/TRBV3-2
DNA: TGTGCCAGCAGCCGAGGGATCGTGAATCAGCCCCAGCATTTT
CDR3: CASSRGIVNQPQHF

J: TRBJ2-1
size: .
D: TRBD2
V: TRBV5-1
DNA: TGCGCCAGCAGCGATGGACTAGCCCGGGAGCAGTTCTTC
CDR3: CASSDGLAREQFF

J: TRBJ2-5
size: .
D: .
V: TRBV30
DNA: TGTGCCTGGAGGCGCTTCGGGAGACTAGGGGCCCAGTACTTC
CDR3: CAWRRFGRLGAQYF

J: TRBJ2-1
size: .
D: TRBD2
V: TRBV5-1
DNA: TGCGCCAGCAGCTTGGAAGCGGGGGCAACGAATGAGCAGTTCTTC
CDR3: CASSLEAGATNEQFF

J: TRBJ2-1
size: once
D: .
V: TRBV11-3
DNA: TGTGCCAGCAGCTTAGCTCTCGCGCCTGGTTACAATGAGCAGTTCTTC
CDR3: CASSLALAPGYNEQFF

J: TRBJ2-2
size: .
D: .
V: TRBV6-5
DNA: TGTGCCAGCAGTACCCGGACAGTGAACACCGGGGAGCTGTTTTTT
CDR3: CASSTRTVNTGELFF

J: TRBJ2-3
size: .
D: TRBD2
V: TRBV3-1/TRBV3-2
DNA: TGTGCCAGCAGCCGAGCCTTTGGCGGGAGTGGAACAGATACGCAGTATTTT
CDR3: CASSRAFGGSGTDTQYF

J: TRBJ2-5
size: .
D: .
V: TRBV7-9
DNA: TGTGCCAGCAGCTTAGAAGCGGGGACAGGAGGCAAGACCCAGTACTTC
CDR3: CASSLEAGTGGKTQYF

J: TRBJ2-7
size: .
D: TRBD1
V: TRBV5-1
DNA: TGCGCCAGCAGCAGAACCATACAGGGGGCCAACTCCTACGAGCAGTACTTC
CDR3: CASSRTIQGANSYEQYF

J: TRBJ2-7
size: .
D: TRBD1
V: TRBV4-1
DNA: TGCGCCAGCAGCCAAGTTTTCGGACAGGGGACCGTCTCCTACGAGCAGTACTTC
CDR3: CASSQVFGQGTVSYEQYF

J: TRBJ2-5
size: .
D: .
V: TRBV6-1
DNA: TGTGCCAGCAGTGAATGGGTACAGGAGACCCAGTACTTC
CDR3: CASSEWVQETQYF

J: TRBJ1-6
size: .
D: TRBD1
V: TRBV5-1
DNA: TGCGCCAGCAGCCGGGGACAGCATAATTCACCCCTCCACTTT
CDR3: CASSRGQHNSPLHF

J: TRBJ1-5
size: .
D: .
V: TRBV12-3/TRBV12-4
DNA: TGTGCCAGCAGTTTTTCTGGCCCCCAGCATTTT
CDR3: CASSFSGPQHF

J: TRBJ1-5
size: .
D: .
V: TRBV19
DNA: TGTGCCAGTACCCTTCGGGGGGACTCCTATCAGCCCCAGCATTTT
CDR3: CASTLRGDSYQPQHF

J: TRBJ2-1
size: .
D: .
V: TRBV24-1
DNA: TGTGCCACCAGTGGCGGGGTTGGGGAGCAGTTCTTC
CDR3: CATSGGVGEQFF